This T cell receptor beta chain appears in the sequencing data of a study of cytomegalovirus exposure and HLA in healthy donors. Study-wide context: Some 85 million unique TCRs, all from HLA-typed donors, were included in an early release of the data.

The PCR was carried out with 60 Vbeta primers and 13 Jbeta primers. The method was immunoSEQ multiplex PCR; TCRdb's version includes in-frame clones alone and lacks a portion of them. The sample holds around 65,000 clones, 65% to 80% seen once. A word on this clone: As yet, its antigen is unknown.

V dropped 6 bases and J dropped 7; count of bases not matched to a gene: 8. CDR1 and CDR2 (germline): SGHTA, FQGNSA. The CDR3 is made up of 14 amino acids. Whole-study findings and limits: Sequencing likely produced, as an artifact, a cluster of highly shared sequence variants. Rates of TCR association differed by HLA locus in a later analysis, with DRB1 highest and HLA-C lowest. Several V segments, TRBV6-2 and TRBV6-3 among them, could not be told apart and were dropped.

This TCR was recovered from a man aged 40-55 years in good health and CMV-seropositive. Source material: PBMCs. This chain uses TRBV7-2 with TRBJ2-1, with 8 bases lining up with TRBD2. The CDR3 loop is CASRSPGLENEQFF. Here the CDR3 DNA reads TGTGCCAGCAGATCCCCGGGACTAGAAAATGAGCAGTTCTTC.